This TCR beta chain was obtained from a study of blood T cell repertoires in COVID-19 (TCRdb year 2020). Background for the entire study: Samples from collaborators originated in the United States, Italy and Spain and spanned both the acute and convalescent phases of COVID-19. The prospective study material was composed of cDNA or gDNA derived from T cells, B-cell-depleted T cells, or PBMCs. The dataset comprised deeply sampled blood TCRbeta repertoires from subjects exposed to, actively infected with, or recovered from COVID-19. The repertoires were released in a freely available public database meant as a resource for research on the immune response to SARS-CoV-2. Samples were obtained from the ongoing ImmuneRACE study (first 160 participants) and from 1,000 to 1,500 subjects provided by 6 global collaborators. Sample metadata almost always included a de-identified subject ID, COVID-19 status, age in years and sex. HLA class I and class II types, where available, came from metadata supplied by the sample provider rather than from assay-based typing. The full study reports these points: The amount of clinical and demographic metadata varied by source and participant and was provided uncurated.

For CDR1 and CDR2, the germline V gene lists SGDLS and YYNGEE. The CDR3 starts with the cysteine, ends with the phenylalanine, and has 16 residues. Only the CDR3 DNA stays, 48 bases, in frame from base 1. For this chain, trimming is 2 bases at the V end and 6 bases at the J end, and the number of junction bases without a gene match is 9. The immunoSEQ Assay, a bias-controlled multiplex PCR, was used to amplify TCRbeta CDR3 regions from genomic DNA. In the source study's methods: The number of nucleated cells in each sample was estimated from the amplification of reference gene primers within the assay. To quantify the absolute abundance of each unique TCRbeta CDR3 rearrangement, sequence reads were collapsed and filtered. Productive Simpson clonality was computed per sample as the square root of Simpson's diversity index over productive rearrangements. TCRdb mirrors the immuneACCESS table, restricted to in-frame sequences. Some clones are absent from its copies; in checked studies, under half trace to an unresolved V gene, and the reason for the others is unknown. The D gene and trimming were derived from the DNA, and the V and J assignments and clone size from that table. This sample lists 150,000 to 200,000 clones; roughly 90% were detected once. The ten largest clones add up to roughly 4.1% of the sample.

Each collaborating institution followed its own protocols to collect whole blood in K2EDTA tubes. For TCRbeta analysis, collaborators shipped samples as frozen whole blood, isolated PBMCs, or DNA extracted from either of those sample types. In its sample, this clone was seen a few times. Its target antigen remains unknown. No per-base quality is available; no much larger clone lies one base away. Recombination connected TRBV9 to TRBJ2-2; 8 bases in the junction line up with TRBD1. The sequence derives from a woman aged 70-85 years with acute or convalescent COVID-19. Sequencing input: peripheral blood. This receptor carries the CDR3 CASSVGQGLRAGELFF. The DNA sequence follows: TGTGCCAGCAGCGTCGGACAGGGATTAAGGGCCGGGGAGCTGTTTTTT.